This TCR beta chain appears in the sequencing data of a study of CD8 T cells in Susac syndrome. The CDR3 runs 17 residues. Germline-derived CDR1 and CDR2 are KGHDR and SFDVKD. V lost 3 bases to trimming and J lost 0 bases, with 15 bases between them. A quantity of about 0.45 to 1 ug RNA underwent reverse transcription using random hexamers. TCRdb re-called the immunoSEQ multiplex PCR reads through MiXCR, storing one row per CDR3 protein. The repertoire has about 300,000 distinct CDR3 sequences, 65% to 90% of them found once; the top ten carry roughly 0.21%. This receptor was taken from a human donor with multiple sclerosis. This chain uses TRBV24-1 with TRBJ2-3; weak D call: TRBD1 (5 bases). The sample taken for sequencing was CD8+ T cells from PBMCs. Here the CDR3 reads CATSDLFTGESTDTQYF. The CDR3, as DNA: TGTGCCACCAGTGATCTATTTACAGGTGAAAGCACAGATACGCAGTATTTT.